This T cell receptor (beta chain) was documented in a study of cytotoxic CD8 clonotypes in ibrutinib-treated CLL. About the study: Outcomes included roughly 24 partial and 2 complete responses; after median roughly 71 months, roughly 14 stayed remitted and 12 progressed. Study results and caveats: Baseline-level clonality went beyond age-matched healthy donors and moved in step with circulating CD8+ T-cell counts. In sustained-remission versus progressing patients, sampling times differed.

Trimming took 9 bases from V and 4 from J, leaving 16 bases between them. The CDR3 is 13 residues long. CDR1 MNHNY and CDR2 SVGAGI come from the germline V gene (reference sequence). This clone is a singleton in its sample. Its target is not known. The assay was immunoSEQ multiplex PCR, and TCRdb's table has in-frame clones only and misses some. The data contain hundreds of thousands of clones, approximately 70% of them singletons. This TCR came from a human donor with chronic lymphocytic leukemia. V usage is TRBV6-6 and J usage is TRBJ2-7, with D maybe TRBD1 (6 bases). Material: PBMCs, obtained after 12 months of ibrutinib treatment. CDR3 protein: CASKSGTHYEQYF. The CDR3 nucleotides are TGTGCCAGTAAATCCGGGACACATTACGAGCAGTACTTC.